The rows below give T cell receptor beta chains drawn from one sample of a study of cytomegalovirus exposure and HLA in healthy donors. Measured with immunoSEQ multiplex PCR; TCRdb has only the in-frame clones, and not every one. The sample includes about 190,000 clones, over 60% seen only once; the top ten take approximately 4.8%. The sample was PBMCs. The receptor set was obtained from a young man in good health and CMV-seropositive. Each CDR3 is given with its conserved first and last residue. A D gene is named only where the DNA matches it firmly. The size of a clone is reported for some rows only, either as once, few or many, or as a class for expanded clones.

cdr3_nt,cdr3_aa,clone_size,d_call,v_call,j_call
TGTGCCAGCAACTTCGGGAACACTGAAGCTTTCTTT,CASNFGNTEAFF,once,.,TRBV2,TRBJ1-1
TGTGCCAGCAGTTACGGGACAGCCTCATCCTACGAGCAGTACTTC,CASSYGTASSYEQYF,.,TRBD1,TRBV6-5,TRBJ2-7
TGCGCCAGCAGCCAAGACCCACCACAGGGGCCTTACACCGGGGAGCTGTTTTTT,CASSQDPPQGPYTGELFF,.,TRBD1,TRBV4-1,TRBJ2-2
TGTGCCAGCAGCTTCCACAGGGGACGATCCTATAATTCACCCCTCCACTTT,CASSFHRGRSYNSPLHF,.,TRBD1,TRBV7-8,TRBJ1-6
TGTGCCAGCAGGATGACAGAGGGCACAGATACGCAGTATTTT,CASRMTEGTDTQYF,.,.,TRBV6-5,TRBJ2-3
TGTGCCAGCAGTGGCCTAGCGGGGGGCACAGATACGCAGTATTTT,CASSGLAGGTDTQYF,.,TRBD2,TRBV6-1,TRBJ2-3
TGTGCCAGCAGCTTACATGCGTTGCCAGGTCAAGAGACCCAGTACTTC,CASSLHALPGQETQYF,.,.,TRBV7-2,TRBJ2-5
TGTGCCAGTAGTAAGGAAGAGGAGGGAAACACCATATATTTT,CASSKEEEGNTIYF,once,.,TRBV19,TRBJ1-3
TGTGCCAGCTCACTAGGCAGGGGTGTAGGGGCCTCCTACGAGCAGTACTTC,CASSLGRGVGASYEQYF,.,.,TRBV18,TRBJ2-7
TGTGCCAGCAGTGCTAGCGGGAGGCCCGGCTATGAGCAGTTCTTC,CASSASGRPGYEQFF,.,TRBD2,TRBV6-4,TRBJ2-1
TGTGCCAGCAGCCGCGGGACGGGCTACTCTGGAAACACCATATATTTT,CASSRGTGYSGNTIYF,.,.,TRBV5-4,TRBJ1-3
TGTGCCGGTAGTCCGCTCGGACAGGGGTTTGGCTACACCTTC,CAGSPLGQGFGYTF,.,TRBD1,TRBV19,TRBJ1-2
TGTGCCAGTAGTATTGTAACAGGTGAAGCTTTCTTT,CASSIVTGEAFF,.,.,TRBV19,TRBJ1-1
TGTGCCAGCAGACGCCGGGACAGGGTAGTCGAGAGCAATCAGCCCCAGCATTTT,CASRRRDRVVESNQPQHF,.,TRBD1,TRBV28,TRBJ1-5
TGTGCCAGCAGCGTAGATAATCGGGTGAACACTGAAGCTTTCTTT,CASSVDNRVNTEAFF,.,.,TRBV9,TRBJ1-1
TGTTCCAGCAGCCCACGACGACAAATTTTAAACACTGAAGCTTTCTTT,CSSSPRRQILNTEAFF,.,.,TRBV7-9,TRBJ1-1
TGCGCCAGCAGCTTGGCCGAGGGGACAGGGGGATTCACTGAAGCTTTCTTT,CASSLAEGTGGFTEAFF,.,TRBD1,TRBV5-1,TRBJ1-1
TGTGCCACCAGCAGGACTAGCGGGAGAGAGGCCTACGAGCAGTACTTC,CATSRTSGREAYEQYF,.,TRBD2,TRBV15,TRBJ2-7
TGTGCCATCAGGGGGACTAGCGGAAGCACAGATACGCAGTATTTT,CAIRGTSGSTDTQYF,.,TRBD2,TRBV10-3,TRBJ2-3
TGTGCCAGCAGCAACAGGGGGGGCGACAATGAGCAGTTCTTC,CASSNRGGDNEQFF,.,.,TRBV28,TRBJ2-1
TGTGCCAGCAGCTTAGTACTAGCGGAGACCTATGAGCAGTTCTTC,CASSLVLAETYEQFF,.,TRBD2,TRBV7-9,TRBJ2-1
TGCGCCAGCAGCCAGAGCATGGGGGCCTATGGCTACACCTTC,CASSQSMGAYGYTF,once,.,TRBV4-3,TRBJ1-2
TGTGCCAGCAGCTTCAGGGGTTTCACTGAAGCTTTCTTT,CASSFRGFTEAFF,few,.,TRBV7-2,TRBJ1-1
TGTGCCAGCAGCTTACGGGGAAACAGCAATCAGCCCCAGCATTTT,CASSLRGNSNQPQHF,.,.,TRBV13,TRBJ1-5
TGTGCCAGCAGCCTAGGGGGTTCACCCCTCCACTTT,CASSLGGSPLHF,.,.,TRBV2,TRBJ1-6
TGTGCCAGCAGTGAAACGGACAGAACCCTGAGAGCTTTCTTT,CASSETDRTLRAFF,few,.,TRBV6-1,TRBJ1-1
TGCGCCAGCAGCCAAGGGAGCGGGAGGGCCGGGGAGACCCAGTACTTC,CASSQGSGRAGETQYF,.,TRBD2,TRBV4-3,TRBJ2-5
TGTGCCAGCAGCTTAGTAGGGGCTGAAGCTTTCTTT,CASSLVGAEAFF,.,.,TRBV11-2,TRBJ1-1
TGTGCCAGCAGTGAAGCCTGGCGGGAGGCAACTTTAATAAACATTCAGTACTTC,CASSEAWREATLINIQYF,.,TRBD2,TRBV2,TRBJ2-4
TGTGCCAGCAAGGTTACCAGGGGGCCCGAGCAGTACTTC,CASKVTRGPEQYF,.,TRBD1,TRBV28,TRBJ2-7
TGTGCCAGCCGTGGTACAGGTACAGCCTCAGATACGCAGTATTTT,CASRGTGTASDTQYF,.,.,TRBV18,TRBJ2-3
TGTGCCAGCAAATACAGGGAGGGGGAAAAACTGTTTTTT,CASKYREGEKLFF,.,.,TRBV2,TRBJ1-4
TGTGCCAGCAGTTTACCTACTTTGACTAGCGGGAGGGCCTCGGCTGGCACAGATACGCAGTATTTT,CASSLPTLTSGRASAGTDTQYF,.,TRBD2,TRBV28,TRBJ2-3
TGTGCCAGCAGTTACCCCTCGGGGTGTGGCTACACCTTC,CASSYPSGCGYTF,.,.,TRBV6-5,TRBJ1-2
TGTGCCAGTAGTAGAATAACCGGGGGATCAAGAGAGACCCAGTACTTC,CASSRITGGSRETQYF,.,.,TRBV19,TRBJ2-5
TGTGCCAGCAGTCTCGGACTGAGCTCCTACGAGCAGTACTTC,CASSLGLSSYEQYF,.,.,TRBV5-6,TRBJ2-7
TGTGCCAGCAGTGAAAATTTCCTGGCGGGGGCCACCGGGGAGCTGTTTTTT,CASSENFLAGATGELFF,.,.,TRBV25-1,TRBJ2-2
TGTGCCAGCAGCTTTGGTGGGGAGATCTACTTC,CASSFGGEIYF,.,.,TRBV11-3,TRBJ2-7
TGCGCCAGCTGGCACCCCGGGACTAGCTCTCACAATGAGCAGTTCTTC,CASWHPGTSSHNEQFF,once,TRBD2,TRBV5-1,TRBJ2-1